This TCR beta chain was observed in a study of T cells after yellow fever vaccination. Turning to the study itself: Any fraction with a low cell number was prepared using SMART-Seq v4 Ultra Low Input.

Germline-derived CDR1 and CDR2 are SGHTA and FQGNSA. The CDR3 loop spans 14 amino acids. V was clipped by 4 bases and J by 8 bases, with 15 bases between them. TCRdb processed the 5' RACE reads anew with MiXCR; each CDR3 protein has one entry. The table lists under 150,000 distinct CDR3 sequences, 7.7% of them singletons, with roughly 0.73% in the top ten. This clonotype was recorded a few times. Antigen: not known. Regarding the study as a whole: Clones that expanded after primary vaccination mostly reappeared after the booster (roughly 95% CD4, around 87% CD8). Peaking faster, on day 5 versus 15, the secondary response was nonetheless weaker.

This chain uses TRBV7-2 with TRBJ2-1, with unresolved D. This clonotype was sampled from a man aged 30-40 years who received the YFV17D yellow fever vaccine. This sample comprised CD4+ T cells sorted from PBMCs, obtained 5 days after the yellow fever booster vaccination. CDR3 in amino acids: CASSSQGRFDEQFF. The DNA for the CDR3 is TGTGCCAGCAGCTCCCAAGGTCGTTTTGATGAGCAGTTCTTC. Supplemented by reference TRBV7-2 and TRBJ2-1, the full variable domain reads GAGVSQSPSNKVTEKGKDVELRCDPISGHTALYWYRQSLGQGLEFLIYFQGNSAPDKSGLPSDRFSAERTGGSVSTLTIQRTQQEDSAVYLCASSSQGRFDEQFFGPGTRLTVL.